These T cell receptor beta chains were read from a single sample in a study of CXCR3-negative and CXCR3-positive naive CD8 T cells. After re-calling the 5' RACE reads, TCRdb lists one entry per CDR3 protein, DNA absent. Here the sample table reports fewer than 55,000 distinct CDR3 sequences. Material for sequencing was naive CXCR3- CD8+ T cells from blood. The receptors were gathered from a human donor in good health. Some clones in this sample may be carry-over from other donors' samples. The CDR3 runs from the conserved cysteine through the conserved F or W. Each record gives: J gene, clone size, V gene, CDR3 protein. Part of the rows lack a size; the others show once, few, many or a class for expanded clones.

J gene: TRBJ2-5
clone size: -
V gene: TRBV12-3/TRBV12-4
CDR3 protein: CASRPDSEETQYF

J gene: TRBJ1-1
clone size: -
V gene: TRBV5-1
CDR3 protein: CASSLDRDTEAFF

J gene: TRBJ2-5
clone size: -
V gene: TRBV7-3
CDR3 protein: CASSPRQGENQYF

J gene: TRBJ2-2
clone size: -
V gene: TRBV29-1
CDR3 protein: CSVKANTGELFF

J gene: TRBJ2-7
clone size: -
V gene: TRBV20-1
CDR3 protein: CSASGPYEQYF

J gene: TRBJ1-6
clone size: -
V gene: TRBV7-3
CDR3 protein: CASSLGHPAPLHF

J gene: TRBJ2-3
clone size: -
V gene: TRBV29-1
CDR3 protein: CSVAGTFGTDTQYF

J gene: TRBJ2-1
clone size: -
V gene: TRBV7-3
CDR3 protein: CASSSLRGTSGRASYNEQFF

J gene: TRBJ1-5
clone size: -
V gene: TRBV10-3
CDR3 protein: CAIRATDRDNQPQHF

J gene: TRBJ1-5
clone size: -
V gene: TRBV29-1
CDR3 protein: CSAATGLGQPQHF

J gene: TRBJ2-7
clone size: -
V gene: TRBV19
CDR3 protein: CASTFAGDSSYEQYF

J gene: TRBJ2-1
clone size: -
V gene: TRBV29-1
CDR3 protein: CSVEGRKRYNEQFF

J gene: TRBJ2-1
clone size: -
V gene: TRBV11-3
CDR3 protein: CASSWGQGYNEQFF

J gene: TRBJ2-7
clone size: -
V gene: TRBV7-9
CDR3 protein: CASSLGPSPSYEQYF

J gene: TRBJ2-2
clone size: -
V gene: TRBV29-1
CDR3 protein: CIVEGWDTNTGELFF

J gene: TRBJ2-3
clone size: -
V gene: TRBV4-3
CDR3 protein: CASSQGHVVGSDTQYF

J gene: TRBJ2-1
clone size: -
V gene: TRBV4-3
CDR3 protein: CASSQVPSGGGNEQFF

J gene: TRBJ2-3
clone size: -
V gene: TRBV12-3/TRBV12-4
CDR3 protein: CASSWAPDDYTDTQYF

J gene: TRBJ2-4
clone size: -
V gene: TRBV28
CDR3 protein: CASSLGLAKNIQYF

J gene: TRBJ2-3
clone size: -
V gene: TRBV7-2
CDR3 protein: CASSLGIASSTDTQYF

J gene: TRBJ1-1
clone size: -
V gene: TRBV10-1
CDR3 protein: CATPLEGVRSNTEAFF

J gene: TRBJ2-1
clone size: -
V gene: TRBV6-2/TRBV6-3
CDR3 protein: CASSLPGLAVHEQFF

J gene: TRBJ2-7
clone size: -
V gene: TRBV20-1
CDR3 protein: CSATGPDSSYEQYF

J gene: TRBJ2-7
clone size: -
V gene: TRBV29-1
CDR3 protein: CSVASGSFYEQYF

J gene: TRBJ2-1
clone size: -
V gene: TRBV7-6
CDR3 protein: CASSLRREGSNEQFF

J gene: TRBJ1-4
clone size: -
V gene: TRBV6-5
CDR3 protein: CASSYSEGYEKLFF

J gene: TRBJ2-1
clone size: -
V gene: TRBV28
CDR3 protein: CASSPGPSSSYNEQFF

J gene: TRBJ2-1
clone size: -
V gene: TRBV27
CDR3 protein: CASSASSYNEQFF

J gene: TRBJ2-7
clone size: medium-sized
V gene: TRBV4-1
CDR3 protein: CASSQGDSSLEQYF

J gene: TRBJ1-5
clone size: -
V gene: TRBV20-1
CDR3 protein: CSAHTGASGNQPQHF

J gene: TRBJ1-6
clone size: -
V gene: TRBV5-1
CDR3 protein: CASSLAGTGHPAAPLHF

J gene: TRBJ2-1
clone size: -
V gene: TRBV5-4
CDR3 protein: CASSLVSDYNEQFF

J gene: TRBJ2-5
clone size: -
V gene: TRBV7-2
CDR3 protein: CASSWPQDRAHQETQYF

J gene: TRBJ2-5
clone size: -
V gene: TRBV5-4
CDR3 protein: CASSLNREPGETQYF

J gene: TRBJ1-1
clone size: -
V gene: TRBV14
CDR3 protein: CASSQEIPTEAFF

J gene: TRBJ2-1
clone size: -
V gene: TRBV7-9
CDR3 protein: CASSRVRGGPYNEQFF

J gene: TRBJ2-5
clone size: -
V gene: TRBV28
CDR3 protein: CASSTPSGGGETQYF

J gene: TRBJ2-1
clone size: -
V gene: TRBV29-1
CDR3 protein: CSVEQQLTDEQFF

J gene: TRBJ2-3
clone size: -
V gene: TRBV29-1
CDR3 protein: CSVGGGQGTDTQYF

J gene: TRBJ2-3
clone size: -
V gene: TRBV27
CDR3 protein: CASSETAPSSDTQYF

J gene: TRBJ2-7
clone size: -
V gene: TRBV5-1
CDR3 protein: CASSLSSPYEQYF

J gene: TRBJ2-1
clone size: -
V gene: TRBV3-1
CDR3 protein: CASSQDGLGEDGGNEQFF

J gene: TRBJ2-3
clone size: -
V gene: TRBV28
CDR3 protein: CASSLEPGTSGPPDTQYF

J gene: TRBJ1-1
clone size: -
V gene: TRBV3-1
CDR3 protein: CASSQDSPGMNTEAFF

J gene: TRBJ2-1
clone size: -
V gene: TRBV7-9
CDR3 protein: CASSLDSEQFF

J gene: TRBJ2-1
clone size: -
V gene: TRBV20-1
CDR3 protein: CSARVPAEYNEQFF

J gene: TRBJ2-3
clone size: -
V gene: TRBV4-1
CDR3 protein: CASSPGGRSYADTQYF

J gene: TRBJ2-3
clone size: -
V gene: TRBV3-1
CDR3 protein: CASSQEGAVSTDTQYF

J gene: TRBJ1-1
clone size: -
V gene: TRBV19
CDR3 protein: CASSIPYGTSTEAFF

J gene: TRBJ2-1
clone size: -
V gene: TRBV29-1
CDR3 protein: CSVEDLGLAGAGNEQFF

J gene: TRBJ2-2
clone size: -
V gene: TRBV9
CDR3 protein: CASSVVQSTSGGTGELFF